This TCR beta chain stems from a study of CD8 T cells in Susac syndrome. The study sequenced TCR beta in blood CD8+ and CD4+ T cells. FACS enriched CD8+ TEMRA cells, while bulk CD8+ and CD4+ were negatively isolated. After extraction with the RNeasy kit, about 0.5 to 1 ug of the RNA was reverse transcribed using random hexamers. TCRdb reprocessed the immunoSEQ multiplex PCR reads via MiXCR and lists one record per CDR3 protein. This table holds some 190,000 distinct CDR3 sequences, 80% to 95% found once. The clonotype originates from a human donor in good health. Sequenced: CD4+ T cells from PBMCs.

The CDR3 DNA sequence: TGTGCCAGCAGTTACTCGACTGAGCAGTTCTTC. Amino acid sequence: CASSYSTEQFF. The V call is TRBV6-5, the J call TRBJ2-1; no clear D gene. Germline V CDR1 and CDR2: MNHEY, SVGAGI. The CDR3 loop spans 11 amino acids. Deletions cut 0 bases from V and 9 bases from J, with 3 bases between.